The next 8 T cell receptor beta chains were all read from a single sample in a study of T cells in Graves' hyperthyroidism and ophthalmopathy (dated by TCRdb to about 2019). Receptors were amplified or captured by multiplex PCR. These reads were obtained on an Illumina HiSeq 2000. TCR beta CDR3 regions were amplified from RNA transcripts. The first round of RT-PCR for the TCR CDR3 was performed with the HTBI primer set and the Qiagen OneStep RT-PCR kit. Using fastp at Q25 and MiXCR, TCRdb reprocessed the public reads and kept productive beta chains. Entries are consolidated by CDR3 protein sequence, retaining the most common genes and DNA. The sample table holds approximately 520,000 distinct CDR3 sequences, of which about a fifth were seen once. The ten largest clones take up 26% of the sample. Sequenced input: blood. The origin of the receptors is a man aged 18 to 30 with Graves' hyperthyroidism.

This clonotype was observed at least ten times. The chain uses TRBV12-3 or TRBV12-4 and TRBJ2-2; D is ambiguous. Trimming took off 5 bases at V and 3 bases at J, with 4 bases between the two ends. This CDR3 region has 12 residues. The DNA of the CDR3 is TGTGCCAGCAGTGAATACACCGGGGAGCTGTTTTTT. Translating gives CASSEYTGELFF.

This clonotype was seen many times. V and J are TRBV12-3 or TRBV12-4 and TRBJ2-2; TRBD2 matches 13 bases. The CDR3 extends over 19 amino acids. Trimming took 1 base from V and 0 from J; bases not matched to a gene: 5. This chain's CDR3 is CASSLELAGGPPNTGELFF. CDR3 coding DNA: TGTGCCAGCAGTTTAGAACTAGCGGGGGGGCCTCCGAACACCGGGGAGCTGTTTTTT.

This clonotype was seen repeatedly, ten times or more. The V gene is TRBV30, the J gene TRBJ1-5, with 7 bases that match TRBD1. The V gene's germline CDR1 is GTSNPN and CDR2 SVGIG (reference sequence). The CDR3 contains 13 residues. J gave up 5 bases and V 3 bases, and 4 bases lay outside the gene matches. In nucleotides, the CDR3 is TGTGCCTGGAGCGTTGGACAGGATCAGCCCCAGCATTTT. Its protein product is CAWSVGQDQPQHF.

At least ten counts were recorded for this clonotype. V and J are TRBV25-1 and TRBJ2-5; 9 bases map to TRBD1. The CDR3 extends over 16 amino acids. Trimming at V came to 4 bases and at J to 1 base, leaving 7 bases not matched to a gene. Germline V gene lookup returns CDR1 MGHDK and CDR2 SYGVNS. The CDR3 bases are TGTGCCAGCAGTGGGAGCCCGGGACAGGGCCAAGAGACCCAGTACTTC. Translating gives CASSGSPGQGQETQYF.

This clonotype was detected ten times or more. The chain links TRBV30 to TRBJ2-7, with TRBD1 identical over 9 bases. V trimming: 7 bases; J trimming: 4 bases; junction bases outside the gene matches: 11. This CDR3 is 14 amino acids long. Looked up from germline, CDR1 is GTSNPN and CDR2 is SVGIG (reference sequence). CDR3 in amino acids: CASTGTGSRYEQYF. CDR3 DNA sequence: TGTGCCTCCACCGGGACAGGGAGTCGGTACGAGCAGTACTTC.

This clonotype was counted a few times. This chain links TRBV2 with TRBJ1-4, with a tentative D call TRBD1 (5 bases). The CDR3 spans 15 residues. Trimming removed 6 bases at V and 4 bases at J, with 15 bases between. Germline V gives CDR1 SNHLY, CDR2 FYNNEI. The CDR3 coding sequence is TGTGCCAGCAGCGCCCCAGGGAAGGATAATGAAAAACTGTTTTTT. Amino acids: CASSAPGKDNEKLFF.

This clonotype was observed at least ten times. V usage is TRBV2 and J usage is TRBJ1-1; D is uncertain. Per the germline V gene, CDR1 is SNHLY and CDR2 is FYNNEI. This CDR3 has 17 residues. V lost 3 bases to trimming and J lost 0 bases, with 17 bases between them. As DNA, the CDR3 is TGTGCCAGCAGTGATTTCACAGAAACATTCATGAACACTGAAGCTTTCTTT. Protein sequence: CASSDFTETFMNTEAFF.

This chain uses TRBV27 with TRBJ2-4; 7 bases line up with TRBD1. Germline assignment: CDR1 MNHEY and CDR2 SMNVEV (reference sequence). CDR3 size: 14 residues. Trimming took 2 bases from V and 4 from J; bases not matched to a gene: 2. CDR3 protein: CASSLTGAKNIQYF. The CDR3 DNA is TGTGCCAGCAGTTTAACAGGGGCGAAAAACATTCAGTACTTC.